These T cell receptor beta chains were read from a single sample in a study of cytomegalovirus exposure and HLA in healthy donors. Generated by immunoSEQ multiplex PCR, the TCRdb table keeps only in-frame clones and is missing some. The data hold about 100,000 clones, with less than 85% observed a single time. Sequences were obtained from PBMCs. The receptors here all came from an older woman in good health and CMV-seropositive. Both conserved end residues are part of each CDR3. The order of the fields is clone size, D gene, J gene, V gene, CDR3 protein, CDR3 DNA. The D gene is left open where the match is weak. Rows may omit the clone size; those that give it use once, few, many or a size class.

NA,TRBD1,TRBJ1-5,TRBV27,CASSLSTGGNQPQHF,TGTGCCAGCAGTTTAAGCACAGGGGGCAATCAGCCCCAGCATTTT
NA,TRBD2,TRBJ2-1,TRBV29-1,CSVWVGGVKFF,TGCAGCGTTTGGGTGGGAGGGGTGAAGTTCTTC
NA,TRBD2,TRBJ2-3,TRBV2,CASSALAASTDTQYF,TGTGCCAGCAGTGCCCTAGCGGCTTCCACAGATACGCAGTATTTT
NA,TRBD1,TRBJ2-7,TRBV18,CASSTVPGGPHEQYF,TGTGCCAGCTCAACGGTACCAGGGGGCCCCCACGAGCAGTACTTC
NA,TRBD2,TRBJ2-7,TRBV28,CASSLWGRTSGEQYF,TGTGCCAGCAGTTTATGGGGGAGAACTAGCGGTGAGCAGTACTTC
NA,NA,TRBJ2-5,TRBV15,CATRLDSNGREAQYF,TGTGCCACCAGATTGGACAGTAATGGGAGAGAGGCCCAGTACTTC
NA,TRBD1,TRBJ1-2,TRBV6-6,CATRGQGYGYTF,TGTGCCACCAGAGGACAGGGCTATGGCTACACCTTC
NA,NA,TRBJ1-4,TRBV6-1,CASNLDRTNEKLFF,TGTGCCAGCAACCTCGATCGGACTAATGAAAAACTGTTTTTT
NA,TRBD1,TRBJ1-5,TRBV28,CASTYRGWNQPQHF,TGTGCCAGTACATACAGGGGGTGGAATCAGCCCCAGCATTTT
once,TRBD2,TRBJ2-1,TRBV7-9,CASSSGLGFGEQFF,TGTGCCAGCAGTAGCGGACTAGGATTCGGTGAGCAGTTCTTC
NA,TRBD2,TRBJ2-1,TRBV13,CASSLVTSGSSTGYNEQFF,TGTGCCAGCAGCTTAGTCACTAGCGGGAGTAGTACGGGTTACAATGAGCAGTTCTTC
few,NA,TRBJ2-1,TRBV9,CASSVEGSGYNEQFF,TGTGCCAGCAGCGTAGAGGGTAGCGGTTACAATGAGCAGTTCTTC
few,TRBD1,TRBJ1-3,TRBV6-6,CASTPQTGAGNTIYF,TGTGCCAGCACGCCCCAGACAGGGGCTGGAAACACCATATATTTT
NA,NA,TRBJ2-1,TRBV11-3,CASSATASHNEQFF,TGTGCCAGTAGTGCCACCGCCTCCCACAATGAGCAGTTCTTC
NA,NA,TRBJ1-5,TRBV27,CARPQASGNQPQHF,TGTGCCAGGCCCCAGGCTTCAGGCAATCAGCCCCAGCATTTT
NA,TRBD2,TRBJ2-7,TRBV14,CASSPGLAGAYEQYF,TGTGCCAGCAGCCCGGGACTAGCGGGAGCCTACGAGCAGTACTTC
NA,NA,TRBJ2-7,TRBV7-9,CASSLPLASEQYF,TGTGCCAGCAGCTTACCCCTAGCTTCCGAGCAGTACTTC
few,TRBD1,TRBJ1-1,TRBV7-8,CASSLLTGGTEAFF,TGTGCCAGCAGCCTGCTGACAGGGGGAACTGAAGCTTTCTTT
NA,NA,TRBJ1-2,TRBV4-1,CASSQVTGFYGYTF,TGCGCCAGCAGCCAAGTAACAGGGTTCTATGGCTACACCTTC
NA,TRBD1,TRBJ2-5,TRBV29-1,CSASMLARTGVETQYF,TGCAGCGCCTCCATGCTGGCCCGGACAGGGGTCGAGACCCAGTACTTC
NA,NA,TRBJ1-2,TRBV30,CAWSVLGGYTF,TGTGCCTGGAGTGTACTAGGAGGCTACACCTTC
NA,TRBD2,TRBJ2-3,TRBV19,CASRQRGRTDTQYF,TGTGCCAGTAGGCAGCGGGGCCGCACAGATACGCAGTATTTT
NA,NA,TRBJ2-1,TRBV2,CASRTSSRNEQFF,TGTGCCAGTCGTACATCTAGCCGCAATGAGCAGTTCTTC
NA,NA,TRBJ2-7,TRBV29-1,CSVEVGAYEQYF,TGCAGCGTTGAAGTGGGGGCCTACGAGCAGTACTTC
NA,TRBD1,TRBJ1-6,TRBV6-5,CASNRDRGLPLHF,TGTGCCAGCAACCGGGACAGGGGCCTACCCCTCCACTTT
NA,NA,TRBJ2-5,TRBV30,CAWSTRVRETQYF,TGTGCCTGGAGTACCAGGGTAAGAGAGACCCAGTACTTC
few,NA,TRBJ2-3,TRBV11-3,CASSLASDTQYF,TGTGCCAGCAGCTTAGCCTCAGATACGCAGTATTTT
few,TRBD2,TRBJ2-3,TRBV19,CASAAAGSTDTQYF,TGTGCCAGTGCCGCAGCGGGGAGCACAGATACGCAGTATTTT
NA,TRBD2,TRBJ2-3,TRBV7-3,CASSPLAGGTDTQYF,TGTGCCAGCAGCCCACTAGCGGGAGGCACAGATACGCAGTATTTT
NA,NA,TRBJ2-7,TRBV5-1,CASRRGSGRSDEQYF,TGCGCCAGCAGAAGGGGTTCGGGCAGGAGCGACGAGCAGTACTTC
NA,NA,TRBJ1-1,TRBV6-1,CASRHRDGVNTEAFF,TGTGCCAGCAGACACAGGGATGGAGTGAACACTGAAGCTTTCTTT
NA,TRBD2,TRBJ2-7,TRBV2,CASTTPTSGPGEQYF,TGTGCCAGCACCACACCGACTAGCGGTCCGGGGGAGCAGTACTTC
once,NA,TRBJ1-1,TRBV18,CASSPRQSSDTEAFF,TGTGCCAGCTCTCCTCGACAGTCCTCAGACACTGAAGCTTTCTTT
NA,NA,TRBJ1-1,TRBV7-9,CSSSDMNTEAFF,TGTTCCAGCAGCGACATGAACACTGAAGCTTTCTTT
NA,TRBD1,TRBJ1-4,TRBV27,CASSLSATGLRKLFF,TGTGCCAGCAGTTTATCCGCGACAGGGCTTCGAAAACTGTTTTTT
NA,TRBD2,TRBJ2-1,TRBV5-1,CASSSGLGGNEQFF,TGCGCCAGCAGCTCGGGACTAGGCGGCAATGAGCAGTTCTTC
NA,NA,TRBJ1-2,TRBV25-1,CASSAPGYSYGYTF,TGTGCCAGCAGTGCCCCAGGATACAGCTATGGCTACACCTTC
few,NA,TRBJ2-7,TRBV5-4,CASSLSTEALDEQYF,TGTGCCAGCAGCTTGTCGACAGAGGCTCTTGACGAGCAGTACTTC
NA,TRBD1,TRBJ1-5,TRBV9,CASSHGQGGQPQHF,TGTGCCAGCAGCCACGGACAGGGAGGACAGCCCCAGCATTTT
NA,NA,TRBJ2-1,TRBV15,CATSRDFGEQFF,TGTGCCACCAGCAGAGATTTCGGTGAGCAGTTCTTC
once,NA,TRBJ1-2,TRBV10-2,CASSDTAYGYTF,TGCGCCAGCAGTGATACAGCCTATGGCTACACCTTC